This T cell receptor beta chain was identified during a study of OX40 agonist ivuxolimab in advanced cancers. Background on the study: The dose of intravenous ivuxolimab that patients received every 2 weeks ranged from 0.01 to 10 mg/kg.

Germline V gene lookup returns CDR1 SEHNR and CDR2 FQNEAQ (reference sequence). V lost 5 bases, J lost 0 bases, and 6 bases stayed unmatched. This CDR3 contains 15 residues. The method was immunoSEQ multiplex PCR; TCRdb's version includes in-frame clones alone and lacks a portion of them. The sample includes roughly 23,000 clones, less than 90% of them seen just once. The receptor was derived from an adult with an advanced solid tumor such as melanoma, head and neck, liver or kidney cancer. This chain connects TRBV7-9 to TRBJ2-7; TRBD1 matches at 8 bases. The material was CD4+ or CD8+ T cells sorted from blood, obtained in a trial of the OX40 agonist ivuxolimab. CDR3 DNA sequence: TGTGCCAGCAGCGCGACCGGACAGGGCTCCTACGAGCAGTACTTC. It translates to CASSATGQGSYEQYF.